These 6 T cell receptor beta chains came from one sample sequenced in a study of blood T cell repertoires in COVID-19. Method: immunoSEQ multiplex PCR; TCRdb's copy keeps in-frame clones and lacks some. Of 430,000 or so clones in the sample, roughly 90% were seen once. The source material was PBMCs or T cells enriched from blood (not recorded which). These receptors originate from a woman in her forties who had recovered from COVID-19.

This chain joins TRBV7-2 and TRBJ2-1; no definite D call. From germline, CDR1 is SGHTA and CDR2 FQGNSA. CDR3 size: 16 residues. Trimming removed 2 bases at V and 0 bases at J, with 11 bases between. The CDR3 spells CASSLSPLASYNEQFF. The CDR3 DNA follows: TGTGCCAGCAGCTTAAGTCCCCTGGCCTCCTACAATGAGCAGTTCTTC.

In this sample, this clone turned up once. This rearrangement joins TRBV15 to TRBJ2-7; 7 positions match TRBD2. With V trimmed by 2 bases and J by 5 bases, 12 bases remained unmatched. From germline, CDR1 is LNHNV and CDR2 YYDKDF (reference sequence). There are 16 residues in the CDR3. CDR3 residues: CATSRLLGDSGHEQYF. CDR3 DNA: TGTGCCACCAGCAGACTCTTAGGCGATAGCGGGCACGAGCAGTACTTC. Together with reference TRBV15 and TRBJ2-7, the CDR3 gives the full variable domain: DAMVIQNPRYQVTQFGKPVTLSCSQTLNHNVMYWYQQKSSQAPKLLFHYYDKDFNNEADTPDNFQSRRPNTSFCFLDIRSPGLGDTAMYLCATSRLLGDSGHEQYFGPGTRLTVT.

This chain connects TRBV4-2 to TRBJ2-2, with D perhaps matching TRBD2 (5 bases). Germline CDR1 reads LGHNA; CDR2 reads YNFKEQ. This CDR3 spans 17 amino acids. Trimming removed 0 bases at V and 6 bases at J, with 17 bases between. For the CDR3, the DNA is TGTGCCAGCAGCCAAGATCCCTTTCTAGCAAACTCCGGGGAGCTGTTTTTT. Protein: CASSQDPFLANSGELFF.

V is TRBV7-2 and J is TRBJ1-2; TRBD1 matches 7 bases. V lost 5 bases and J lost 4; bases outside the gene matches: 16. Looked up from germline, CDR1 is SGHTA and CDR2 is FQGNSA. The CDR3 has 17 residues. The CDR3 loop is CASSKKTGIGTGYGYTF. The CDR3 bases are TGTGCCAGCAGCAAAAAGACAGGGATCGGAACTGGCTATGGCTACACCTTC.

The chain has TRBV7-9 and TRBJ1-2; TRBD1 matches 10 bases. J lost 5 bases, V lost 4 bases, and 16 bases had no gene match. The CDR3 sequence is 18 residues long. Germline V gene data show CDR1 as SEHNR and CDR2 as FQNEAQ (reference sequence). CDR3 loop: CASSSLETGGTWKYGYTF. The CDR3 coding sequence is TGTGCCAGCAGCTCTTTAGAGACAGGGGGCACATGGAAGTATGGCTACACCTTC. The variable domain in full, completed from reference TRBV7-9 and TRBJ1-2, reads DTGVSQNPRHKITKRGQNVTFRCDPISEHNRLYWYRQTLGQGPEFLTYFQNEAQLEKSRLLSDRFSAERPKGSFSTLEIQRTEQGDSAMYLCASSSLETGGTWKYGYTFGSGTRLTVV.

J is TRBJ1-2 and V is TRBV18, with D unresolved. Germline V gives CDR1 KGHSH, CDR2 LQKENI. CDR3 length equals 12 residues. Deletions cut 6 bases from V and 3 bases from J, with 8 bases between. The CDR3 DNA reads TGTGCCAGCTCTTGGCAGGACTATGGCTACACCTTC. Residues: CASSWQDYGYTF.